This TCR beta chain appears in the sequencing data of a study of T cell responses to AZD1222 COVID-19 vaccine. Findings and limits, study-wide: The study reported that nearly half of spike-specific TCRs target unmutated variant regions. Spike-specific TCR breadth and depth were elevated following two AZD1222 doses. At study baseline, merely five or six AZD1222 recipients were seropositive.

As for this clone: Antigen: not known.

V gave up 9 bases and J gave up 4 bases; unmatched junction bases: 8. The CDR3 is 14 residues long. Some clones are missing from TCRdb's copy, which holds only in-frame ones; the method was immunoSEQ multiplex PCR. The table records 84,000 or so clones, less than 95% of them present only once. Second-dose intervals near 4 or 12 weeks were combined. Specimen: peripheral blood, collected 28 days after the second AZD1222 dose. This TCR derives from an adult who received the AZD1222 COVID-19 vaccine. The gene calls are TRBV23-1 and TRBJ1-5; the match to TRBD1 covers 8 bases. TRBV23-1 is labeled an ORF, and its function is uncertain. The CDR3 loop reads CARPTDRANQPQHF. CDR3 sequence (DNA): TGCGCCAGACCCACGGACAGGGCTAATCAGCCCCAGCATTTT.